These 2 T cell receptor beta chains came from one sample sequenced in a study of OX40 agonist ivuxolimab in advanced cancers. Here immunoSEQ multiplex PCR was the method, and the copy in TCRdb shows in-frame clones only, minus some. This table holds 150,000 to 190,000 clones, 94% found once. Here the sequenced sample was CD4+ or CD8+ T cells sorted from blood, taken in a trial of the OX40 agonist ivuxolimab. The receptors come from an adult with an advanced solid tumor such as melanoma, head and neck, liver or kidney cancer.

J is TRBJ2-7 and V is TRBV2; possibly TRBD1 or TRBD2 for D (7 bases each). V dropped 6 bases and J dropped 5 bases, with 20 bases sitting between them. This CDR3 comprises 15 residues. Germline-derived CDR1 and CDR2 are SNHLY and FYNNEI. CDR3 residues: CASSLRGGGINEQYF. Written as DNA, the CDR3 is TGTGCCAGCAGCCTCCGGGGAGGGGGCATCAACGAGCAGTACTTC.

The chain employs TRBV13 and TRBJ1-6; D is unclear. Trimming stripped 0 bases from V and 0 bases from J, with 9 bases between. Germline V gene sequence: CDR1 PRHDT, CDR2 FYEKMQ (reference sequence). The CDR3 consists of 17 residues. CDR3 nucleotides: TGTGCCAGCAGCTTAGGCGTTGGAAGCTCCTATAATTCACCCCTCCACTTT. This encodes CASSLGVGSSYNSPLHF.